The T cell receptor beta chain described here comes from a study of breast tumors, draining lymph nodes, adjacent tissues. This clonotype was observed at least ten times. Its antigen is not identified. Axillary draining lymph nodes of breast cancer patients supplied the node samples. The study's findings and limits: Tumors had less TCR diversity than lymph nodes, more than nontumor tissue.

CDR1 and CDR2 from the germline V gene are SNHLY and FYNNEI. The CDR3 spans 16 residues. V was cut by 4 bases and J by 3 bases, with 16 bases left in between. TCRdb itself ran the multiplex PCR reads through MiXCR, one entry per CDR3 protein. This table has around 290,000 distinct CDR3 sequences, roughly 30% appearing once. V and J are TRBV2 and TRBJ1-3; D is unclear. Sequencing was carried out using axillary lymph node tissue. This clonotype was obtained from a female donor with breast cancer. Some clones in this sample may be carry-over from other donors' samples. The CDR3 protein is CASSALRLGHGNTIYF. CDR3 sequence (DNA): TGTGCCAGCAGTGCCCTCCGCCTCGGTCATGGAAACACCATATATTTT.